Listed below are T cell receptor beta chains from one sample, sequenced in a study of blood T cells in healthy people across ages. TCRdb used MiXCR to reprocess the 5' RACE reads, holding one entry per CDR3 protein. The sample has fewer than 1 million distinct CDR3 sequences; 40% to 50% are singletons. The specimen sequenced was blood. Source of these receptors: a man between 60 and 70 years old in good health. The CDR3 runs from the conserved cysteine through the conserved F or W. The order of the fields is J gene, CDR3 length, V gene, CDR3 protein.

j_call: TRBJ1-1; cdr3_length: 14; v_call: TRBV20-1; cdr3_aa: CSARSQGGNTEAFF
j_call: TRBJ1-4; cdr3_length: 15; v_call: TRBV11-3; cdr3_aa: CASSLSGGGSEKLFF
j_call: TRBJ1-2; cdr3_length: 15; v_call: TRBV11-2; cdr3_aa: CASSLGPGSPYGYTF
j_call: TRBJ1-5; cdr3_length: 14; v_call: TRBV6-6; cdr3_aa: CASSSGQSESPQHF
j_call: TRBJ2-1; cdr3_length: 14; v_call: TRBV7-2; cdr3_aa: CASSLGGQHNEQFF
j_call: TRBJ2-3; cdr3_length: 11; v_call: TRBV29-1; cdr3_aa: CSVEPTGAQYF
j_call: TRBJ1-1; cdr3_length: 13; v_call: TRBV3-1; cdr3_aa: CASSQEMNTEAFF
j_call: TRBJ1-6; cdr3_length: 14; v_call: TRBV7-9; cdr3_aa: CASSLYGGDSPLHF
j_call: TRBJ2-5; cdr3_length: 16; v_call: TRBV7-6; cdr3_aa: CASSLLPSGAQETQYF
j_call: TRBJ1-3; cdr3_length: 16; v_call: TRBV7-2; cdr3_aa: CASSPAGTGPGNTIYF
j_call: TRBJ2-4; cdr3_length: 15; v_call: TRBV12-3/TRBV12-4; cdr3_aa: CASSLGDKAKNIQYF
j_call: TRBJ2-2; cdr3_length: 13; v_call: TRBV29-1; cdr3_aa: CSVGDSGIGELFF
j_call: TRBJ2-2; cdr3_length: 18; v_call: TRBV9; cdr3_aa: CACSVSSSGYSNTGELFF
j_call: TRBJ1-2; cdr3_length: 15; v_call: TRBV7-2; cdr3_aa: CASSLGVYRESGYTF
j_call: .; cdr3_length: 16; v_call: TRBV7-2; cdr3_aa: CANSLGGTGGAYEQYF
j_call: .; cdr3_length: 15; v_call: TRBV4-3; cdr3_aa: CASGEGTRRVHEQYF
j_call: TRBJ2-7; cdr3_length: 19; v_call: TRBV20-1; cdr3_aa: CSARGHRATGGGISYEQYF
j_call: .; cdr3_length: 13; v_call: TRBV20-1; cdr3_aa: CSARETGGNEQYF
j_call: TRBJ2-7; cdr3_length: 15; v_call: TRBV21-1; cdr3_aa: CASSKGRTVPDEQYF
j_call: .; cdr3_length: 18; v_call: TRBV7-3; cdr3_aa: CASSSGKFTGGEGETQYF
j_call: TRBJ2-1; cdr3_length: 15; v_call: TRBV6-4; cdr3_aa: CASSVGRGPYNEQFF
j_call: TRBJ1-6; cdr3_length: 14; v_call: TRBV21-1; cdr3_aa: CASSKGDRVSPLHF
j_call: TRBJ1-2; cdr3_length: 15; v_call: TRBV28; cdr3_aa: CASSLSLSGNYGYTF
j_call: TRBJ2-1; cdr3_length: 15; v_call: TRBV12-3/TRBV12-4; cdr3_aa: CASSLAAGGYGEQFF
j_call: TRBJ1-2; cdr3_length: 13; v_call: TRBV10-3; cdr3_aa: CAINDGDSYGYTF
j_call: TRBJ2-6; cdr3_length: 14; v_call: TRBV7-9; cdr3_aa: CASSLGGAANVLTF
j_call: TRBJ2-7; cdr3_length: 14; v_call: TRBV5-1; cdr3_aa: CASSDLNPPYEQYF
j_call: TRBJ1-5; cdr3_length: 14; v_call: TRBV6-6; cdr3_aa: CASSRGQPNQPQHF
j_call: TRBJ2-1; cdr3_length: 16; v_call: TRBV9; cdr3_aa: CASSAAGGSSYNEQFF
j_call: TRBJ2-7; cdr3_length: 11; v_call: TRBV6-2/TRBV6-3; cdr3_aa: CASRSPSEQYF
j_call: TRBJ2-3; cdr3_length: 15; v_call: TRBV6-2/TRBV6-3; cdr3_aa: CASSYGDRTTDTQYF
j_call: TRBJ2-1; cdr3_length: 15; v_call: TRBV6-5; cdr3_aa: CAGSYLASSYNEQFF
j_call: TRBJ2-2; cdr3_length: 14; v_call: TRBV9; cdr3_aa: CASSDTGTTGELFF
j_call: TRBJ2-3; cdr3_length: 17; v_call: TRBV2; cdr3_aa: CASSPESGTGAMVTQYF
j_call: TRBJ2-3; cdr3_length: 14; v_call: TRBV12-3/TRBV12-4; cdr3_aa: CASSPRETTDTQYF
j_call: TRBJ1-2; cdr3_length: 15; v_call: TRBV12-3/TRBV12-4; cdr3_aa: CASSLALGVNYGYTF
j_call: TRBJ1-6; cdr3_length: 14; v_call: TRBV6-6; cdr3_aa: CASSGVGGSSPLHF
j_call: TRBJ1-1; cdr3_length: 14; v_call: TRBV28; cdr3_aa: CASSPRQGTGEAFF
j_call: TRBJ2-7; cdr3_length: 14; v_call: TRBV5-1; cdr3_aa: CASSLAPDYYERYF
j_call: TRBJ2-1; cdr3_length: 16; v_call: TRBV25-1; cdr3_aa: CASSELWDRGNNEQFF
j_call: TRBJ2-5; cdr3_length: 14; v_call: TRBV6-2/TRBV6-3; cdr3_aa: CASSRRGFRETQYF
j_call: TRBJ2-5; cdr3_length: 14; v_call: TRBV12-3/TRBV12-4; cdr3_aa: CASSYWTSLETQYF
j_call: TRBJ2-3; cdr3_length: 17; v_call: TRBV12-3/TRBV12-4; cdr3_aa: CASSPFPGDRRLGTQYF
j_call: TRBJ2-5; cdr3_length: 14; v_call: TRBV4-1; cdr3_aa: CASSRIRLAETQYF
j_call: TRBJ2-1; cdr3_length: 14; v_call: TRBV6-6; cdr3_aa: CASSYRDRVNEQFF
j_call: TRBJ1-2; cdr3_length: 14; v_call: TRBV9; cdr3_aa: CASSPRSGGYGYTF
j_call: TRBJ2-3; cdr3_length: 14; v_call: TRBV27; cdr3_aa: CASENTGRTDTQYF
j_call: TRBJ1-2; cdr3_length: 13; v_call: TRBV20-1; cdr3_aa: CSAPFTGYYGYTF
j_call: TRBJ2-5; cdr3_length: 15; v_call: TRBV4-3; cdr3_aa: CASSQDGSVQETQYF
j_call: TRBJ2-4; cdr3_length: 16; v_call: TRBV12-3/TRBV12-4; cdr3_aa: CASSPLIAAAKNIQYF
j_call: TRBJ1-4; cdr3_length: 18; v_call: TRBV15; cdr3_aa: CATSRDYLPGAANEKLFF
j_call: TRBJ1-1; cdr3_length: 16; v_call: TRBV3-1; cdr3_aa: CASSQRTGGLNTEAFF
j_call: TRBJ2-2; cdr3_length: 15; v_call: TRBV12-3/TRBV12-4; cdr3_aa: CASNPGQGPTGELFF
j_call: TRBJ1-4; cdr3_length: 17; v_call: TRBV19; cdr3_aa: CASSTPLTGGRNEKLFF
j_call: TRBJ2-2; cdr3_length: 14; v_call: TRBV25-1; cdr3_aa: CASSARPDTGELFF